The sequence of this T cell receptor beta chain was determined in a study of radiotherapy plus CTLA-4 blockade in lung cancer. Findings and limits, study-wide: Radiotherapy with ipilimumab was followed by blood expansion of tumor-derived clones.

As regards this clone: Its antigen remains unidentified.

Produced via immunoSEQ multiplex PCR; TCRdb's table is partial and in-frame only. Of 62,000 or so clones in the sample, approximately 79% were seen once. Lung cancer patients with chemo-refractory metastatic non-small-cell disease were given focal radiation plus CTLA-4 blockade with ipilimumab. Trimming took off 5 bases at V and 4 bases at J, with 8 bases between the two ends. This CDR3 contains 12 residues. In germline, CDR1 is MNHNS, CDR2 SASEGT. The source is a human donor with non-small cell lung cancer who had a complete response to radiotherapy plus ipilimumab. The chain carries TRBV6-1 and TRBJ1-2, with D maybe TRBD1 (6 bases). The sample consisted of peripheral blood, taken from a patient treated with radiotherapy plus ipilimumab. The CDR3 sequence is CASSIQGYGYTF. In nucleotides, the CDR3 is TGTGCCAGCAGTATACAGGGCTATGGCTACACCTTC.